Below, one T cell receptor beta chain is given with its context. Antigen unknown. The entry originates in a study of identical twins. Trimming took off 7 bases at V and 6 bases at J, with 17 bases between the two ends. CDR1 is SNHLY and CDR2 is FYNNEI in the germline V gene. This CDR3 spans 14 amino acids. Each CDR3 protein is one row after TCRdb ran MiXCR on the 5' RACE reads. The sample yields 250,000 to 300,000 distinct CDR3 sequences, about 9% seen once. Study-level findings and limits: In beta out-of-frame sequences, the excess sharing between twins was weaker. Out-of-frame alpha sequences common to twins were enriched for low generation probability.

The sample was also linked to a second study, of yellow fever vaccine responses in identical twins.

The J gene is TRBJ2-3, the V gene TRBV2, with D possibly being TRBD2 (5 bases). The sample consisted of CD8+ T cells sorted from blood. The receptor's source is a woman aged 18 to 35 in good health. CDR3 bases: TGTGCCAGCAACCACAGAGAGGGATGGGATACGCAGTATTTT. Translated, it gives CASNHREGWDTQYF.